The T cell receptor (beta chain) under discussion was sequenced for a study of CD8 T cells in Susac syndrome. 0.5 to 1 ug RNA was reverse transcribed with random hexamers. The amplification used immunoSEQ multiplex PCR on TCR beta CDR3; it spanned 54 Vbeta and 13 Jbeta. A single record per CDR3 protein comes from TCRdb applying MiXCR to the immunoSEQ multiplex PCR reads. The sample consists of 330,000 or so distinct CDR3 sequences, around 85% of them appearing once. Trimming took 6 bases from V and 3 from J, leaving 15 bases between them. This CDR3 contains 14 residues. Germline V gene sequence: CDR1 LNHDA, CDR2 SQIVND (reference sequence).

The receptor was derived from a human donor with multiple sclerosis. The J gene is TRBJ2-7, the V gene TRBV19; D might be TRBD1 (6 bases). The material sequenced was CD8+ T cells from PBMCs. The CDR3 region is CASSNHLDSYEQYF. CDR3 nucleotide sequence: TGTGCCAGTAGCAACCACTTGGACAGCTACGAGCAGTACTTC.